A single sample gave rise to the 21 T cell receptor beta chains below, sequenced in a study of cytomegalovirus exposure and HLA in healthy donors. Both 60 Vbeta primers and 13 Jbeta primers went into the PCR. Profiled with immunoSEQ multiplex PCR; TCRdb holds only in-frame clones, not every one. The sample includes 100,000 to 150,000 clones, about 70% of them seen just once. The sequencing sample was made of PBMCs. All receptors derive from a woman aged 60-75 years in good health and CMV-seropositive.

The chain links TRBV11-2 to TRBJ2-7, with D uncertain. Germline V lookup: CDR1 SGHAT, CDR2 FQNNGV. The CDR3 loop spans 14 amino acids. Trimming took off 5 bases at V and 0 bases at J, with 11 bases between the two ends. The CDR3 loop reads CASSHSTGSYEQYF. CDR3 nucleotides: TGTGCCAGCAGCCATTCCACCGGCTCCTACGAGCAGTACTTC.

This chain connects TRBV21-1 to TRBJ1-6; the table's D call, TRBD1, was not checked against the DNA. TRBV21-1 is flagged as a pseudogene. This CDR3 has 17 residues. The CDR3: CASTTLRQGVNNSPLHF. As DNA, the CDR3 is TGTGCCAGCACCACCCTTCGACAGGGGGTAAATAATTCACCCCTCCACTTT.

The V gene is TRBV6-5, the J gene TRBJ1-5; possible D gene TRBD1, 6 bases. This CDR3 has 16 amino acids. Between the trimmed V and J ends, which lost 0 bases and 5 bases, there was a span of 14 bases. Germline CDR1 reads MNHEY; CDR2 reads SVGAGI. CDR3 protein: CASSYSNPRGDQPQHF. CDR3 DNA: TGTGCCAGCAGTTACTCGAATCCCAGGGGCGATCAGCCCCAGCATTTT.

The CDR3 region is CASSSKATGAMSETQYF. The CDR3 nucleotides are TGCGCCAGCAGCTCGAAGGCGACAGGGGCGATGTCGGAGACCCAGTACTTC. The gene calls are TRBV5-1 and TRBJ2-5, with TRBD1 identical over 8 bases. The CDR3 runs 17 residues. Looked up from germline, CDR1 is SGHRS and CDR2 is YFSETQ. The V segment lost 3 bases and the J segment 5 bases; nucleotides outside the gene matches: 15.

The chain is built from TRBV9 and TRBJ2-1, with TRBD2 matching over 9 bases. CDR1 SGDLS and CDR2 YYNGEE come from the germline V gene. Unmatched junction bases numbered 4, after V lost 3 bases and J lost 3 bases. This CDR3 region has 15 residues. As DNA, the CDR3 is TGTGCCAGCAGCGGCCTAGCGGGGTACTACAATGAGCAGTTCTTC. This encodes CASSGLAGYYNEQFF.

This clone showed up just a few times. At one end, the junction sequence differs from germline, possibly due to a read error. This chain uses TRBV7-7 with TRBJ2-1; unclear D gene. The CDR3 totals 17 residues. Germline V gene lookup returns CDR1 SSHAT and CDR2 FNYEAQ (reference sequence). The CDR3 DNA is TGTGCTAGCAGCGAGGCGGCCGGCACCGACGTATACAATGAGCAGTTCTTC. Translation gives CASSEAAGTDVYNEQFF.

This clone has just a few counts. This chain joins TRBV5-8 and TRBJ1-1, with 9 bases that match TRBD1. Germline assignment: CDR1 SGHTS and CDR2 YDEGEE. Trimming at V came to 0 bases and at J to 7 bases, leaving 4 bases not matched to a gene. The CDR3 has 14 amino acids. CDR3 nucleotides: TGTGCCAGCAGCTTGGAACAGGGGGCCCATGAAGCTTTCTTT. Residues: CASSLEQGAHEAFF.

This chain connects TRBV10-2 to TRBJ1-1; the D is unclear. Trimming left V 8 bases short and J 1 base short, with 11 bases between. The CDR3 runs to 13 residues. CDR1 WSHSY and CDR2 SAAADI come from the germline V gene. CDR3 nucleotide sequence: TGCGCCAGCGGCGAGGCCAAGAACACTGAAGCTTTCTTT. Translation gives CASGEAKNTEAFF.

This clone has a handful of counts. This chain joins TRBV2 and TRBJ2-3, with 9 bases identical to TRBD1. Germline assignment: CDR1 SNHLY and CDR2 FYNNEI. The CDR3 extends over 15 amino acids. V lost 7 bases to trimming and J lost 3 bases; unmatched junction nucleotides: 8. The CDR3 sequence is CASTRQGGLTDTQYF. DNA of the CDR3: TGTGCCAGCACCCGACAGGGGGGGTTGACAGATACGCAGTATTTT.

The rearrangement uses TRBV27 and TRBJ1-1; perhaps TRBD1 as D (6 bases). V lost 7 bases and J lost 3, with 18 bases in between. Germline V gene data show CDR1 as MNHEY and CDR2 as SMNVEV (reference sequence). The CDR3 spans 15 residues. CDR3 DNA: TGTGCCAGCATCCCTTGGGGCAGGGGCTACACTGAAGCTTTCTTT. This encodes CASIPWGRGYTEAFF.

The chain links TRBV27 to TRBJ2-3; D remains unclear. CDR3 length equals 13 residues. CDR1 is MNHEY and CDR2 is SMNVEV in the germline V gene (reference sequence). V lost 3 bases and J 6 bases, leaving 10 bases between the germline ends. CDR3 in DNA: TGTGCCAGCAGTTTCTTCAGGATGGATACGCAGTATTTT. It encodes CASSFFRMDTQYF.

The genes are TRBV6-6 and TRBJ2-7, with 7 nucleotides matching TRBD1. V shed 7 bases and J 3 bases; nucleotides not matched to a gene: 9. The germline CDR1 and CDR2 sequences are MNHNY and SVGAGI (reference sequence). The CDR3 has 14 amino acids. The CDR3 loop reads CASNTPGQIYEQYF. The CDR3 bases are TGTGCCAGCAACACTCCGGGACAGATCTACGAGCAGTACTTC.

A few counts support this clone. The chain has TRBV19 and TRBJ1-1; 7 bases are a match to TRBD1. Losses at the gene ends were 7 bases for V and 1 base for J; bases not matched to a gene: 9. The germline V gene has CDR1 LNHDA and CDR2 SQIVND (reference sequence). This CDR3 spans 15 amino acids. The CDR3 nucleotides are TGTGCCAGTACCCAACAGGGGCGACCGAACACTGAAGCTTTCTTT. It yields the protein CASTQQGRPNTEAFF.

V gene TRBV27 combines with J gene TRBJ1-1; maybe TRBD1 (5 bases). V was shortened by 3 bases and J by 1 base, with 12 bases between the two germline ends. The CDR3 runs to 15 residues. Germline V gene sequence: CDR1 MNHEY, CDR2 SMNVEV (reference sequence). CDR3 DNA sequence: TGTGCCAGCAGTTTGAAATTCGGGGGGAACACTGAAGCTTTCTTT. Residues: CASSLKFGGNTEAFF.

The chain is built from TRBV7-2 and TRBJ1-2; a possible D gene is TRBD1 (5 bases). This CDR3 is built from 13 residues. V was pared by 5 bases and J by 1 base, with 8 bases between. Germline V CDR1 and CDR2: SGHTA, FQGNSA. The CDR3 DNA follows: TGTGCCAGCAGCCCGCAGGGTAACTATGGCTACACCTTC. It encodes CASSPQGNYGYTF.

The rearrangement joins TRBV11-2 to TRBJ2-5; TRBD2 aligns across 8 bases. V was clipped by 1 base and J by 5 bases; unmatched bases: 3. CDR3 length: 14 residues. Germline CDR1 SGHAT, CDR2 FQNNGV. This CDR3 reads CASSLVAGYETQYF. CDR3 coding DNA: TGTGCCAGCAGCTTAGTAGCGGGGTACGAGACCCAGTACTTC. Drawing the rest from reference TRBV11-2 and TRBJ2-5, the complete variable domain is EAGVAQSPRYKIIEKRQSVAFWCNPISGHATLYWYQQILGQGPKLLIQFQNNGVVDDSQLPKDRFSAERLKGVDSTLKIQPAKLEDSAVYLCASSLVAGYETQYFGPGTRLLVL.

CDR3 protein: CASSPGLATIETQYF. DNA of the CDR3: TGTGCCAGCAGCCCGGGGCTAGCGACAATAGAGACCCAGTACTTC. The chain is built from TRBV9 and TRBJ2-5; D possibly corresponds to TRBD2 (6 bases). CDR1 SGDLS and CDR2 YYNGEE come from the germline V gene. This CDR3 spans 15 amino acids. V was trimmed by 4 bases and J by 4 bases, leaving 17 bases between them.

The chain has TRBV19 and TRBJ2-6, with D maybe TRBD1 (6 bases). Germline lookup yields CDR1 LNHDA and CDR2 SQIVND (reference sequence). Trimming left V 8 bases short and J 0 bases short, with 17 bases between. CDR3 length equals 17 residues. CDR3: CASGTLIGNSGANVLTF. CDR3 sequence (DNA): TGTGCCAGTGGGACATTGATAGGGAACTCTGGGGCCAACGTCCTGACTTTC.

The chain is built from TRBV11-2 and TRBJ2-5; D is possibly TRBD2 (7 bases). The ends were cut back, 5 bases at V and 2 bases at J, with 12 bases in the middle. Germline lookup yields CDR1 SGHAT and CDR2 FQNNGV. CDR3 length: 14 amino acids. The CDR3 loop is CASSAGAAQETQYF. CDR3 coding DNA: TGTGCCAGCAGCGCGGGGGCCGCACAAGAGACCCAGTACTTC.

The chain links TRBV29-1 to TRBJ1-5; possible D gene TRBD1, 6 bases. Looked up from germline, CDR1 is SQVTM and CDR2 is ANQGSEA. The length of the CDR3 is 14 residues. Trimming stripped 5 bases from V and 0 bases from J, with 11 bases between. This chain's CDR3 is CSVLTGISNQPQHF. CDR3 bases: TGCAGCGTTCTAACAGGGATTAGCAATCAGCCCCAGCATTTT.

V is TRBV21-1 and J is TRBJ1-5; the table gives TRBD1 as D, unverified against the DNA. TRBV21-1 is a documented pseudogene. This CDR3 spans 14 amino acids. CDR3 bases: TGTGCCAGCAGCAGTTGGACAGACGCTCAGCCCCAGCATTTT. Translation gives CASSSWTDAQPQHF.